A single sample is the source of the 20 T cell receptor beta chains below, sequenced in a study of cytomegalovirus exposure and HLA in healthy donors. The study ran its PCR with 60 Vbeta and 13 Jbeta primers. The table came from immunoSEQ multiplex PCR; TCRdb's copy has only in-frame clones and leaves some out. The sample holds about 160,000 clones; roughly 90% are singletons and the top ten take almost 2%. The sample consisted of PBMCs. These receptors were obtained from a woman aged 18-30 years in good health and CMV-seronegative.

This clone was counted a single time. The CDR3 is CASRPGQVSYEQYF. The CDR3 DNA is TGTGCCAGCAGGCCGGGACAGGTCTCCTACGAGCAGTACTTC. The chain joins TRBV27 to TRBJ2-7, with 8 bases that match TRBD1. The ends lost 6 bases at V and 0 bases at J; junction bases unmatched: 4. Germline V lookup: CDR1 MNHEY, CDR2 SMNVEV (reference sequence). The CDR3 is 14 residues long.

This clone was seen a handful of times. V is TRBV7-2 and J is TRBJ2-5, with TRBD2 identical over 7 bases. Germline-derived CDR1 and CDR2 are SGHTA and FQGNSA. V was pared by 3 bases and J by 4 bases, with 17 bases of the junction left unmatched. The CDR3 is made up of 18 amino acids. CDR3: CASSFLGEGEPRIETQYF. The CDR3 DNA reads TGTGCCAGCAGCTTTTTGGGGGAGGGCGAACCGCGGATAGAGACCCAGTACTTC.

The chain links TRBV7-3 to TRBJ2-7; D possibly corresponds to TRBD2 (6 bases). This CDR3 region has 16 residues. Germline V gene lookup returns CDR1 SGHTA and CDR2 FQGTGA. The V and J ends lost 0 bases and 3 bases respectively, with 15 bases between them. CDR3 in DNA: TGTGCCAGCAGCTTAACGGCAACTAGCATGGTCTACGAGCAGTACTTC. Translating gives CASSLTATSMVYEQYF.

This clone was counted a single time. This rearrangement joins TRBV29-1 to TRBJ2-1; perhaps D is TRBD1 or TRBD2 (9 bases each). This CDR3 region has 18 residues. Germline CDR1 SQVTM, CDR2 ANQGSEA. V lost 6 bases, J lost 0 bases, and 24 bases lay in between. As DNA, the CDR3 is TGCAGCGTGGAGGACAGGGGCCAGACTAGCGGCTCCTACAATGAGCAGTTCTTC. As protein: CSVEDRGQTSGSYNEQFF.

This clone appeared once. This chain links TRBV7-9 with TRBJ1-1, with 7 bases matching TRBD1. CDR3 length: 15 residues. Trimming at V came to 5 bases and at J to 1 base, leaving 7 bases not matched to a gene. Germline V CDR1 and CDR2: SEHNR, FQNEAQ (reference sequence). CDR3 sequence (DNA): TGTGCCAGCAGCCCAGAAGACAGGGCGAACACTGAAGCTTTCTTT. Protein: CASSPEDRANTEAFF. Supplemented by reference TRBV7-9 and TRBJ1-1, the full variable domain reads DTGVSQNPRHKITKRGQNVTFRCDPISEHNRLYWYRQTLGQGPEFLTYFQNEAQLEKSRLLSDRFSAERPKGSFSTLEIQRTEQGDSAMYLCASSPEDRANTEAFFGQGTRLTVV.

On this clone itself: The junction departs from the called germline gene at one end, perhaps through a read error. This sample also contains other DNA sequences that code for the same CDR3. V and J are TRBV28 and TRBJ1-1; 9 bases fit TRBD1. The CDR3 is 15 residues long. The V gene's germline CDR1 is MDHEN and CDR2 SYDVKM. CDR3 coding DNA: TGCGCCAGCAGTTTAGTGGTGACAGGGGGCACTGAAGCTTTCTTT. Translated, it gives CASSLVVTGGTEAFF. Full variable domain (rest looked up from reference TRBV28 and TRBJ1-1): DVKVTQSSRYLVKRTGEKVFLECVQDMDHENMFWYRQDPGLGLRLIYFSYDVKMKEKGDIPEGYSVSREKKERFSLILESASTNQTSMYLCASSLVVTGGTEAFFGQGTRLTVV.

This chain joins TRBV18 and TRBJ2-1; D may be TRBD2 (6 bases). Trimming took 11 bases from V and 0 from J, leaving 11 bases between them. In germline, CDR1 is KGHSH, CDR2 LQKENI. The CDR3 is made up of 13 amino acids. CDR3 DNA: TGTGCCGGGGCCGGGAGCTCCTACAATGAGCAGTTCTTC. Its translation: CAGAGSSYNEQFF.

In this sample, this clone turned up a few times. The rearrangement uses TRBV13 and TRBJ1-3; the match to TRBD1 covers 8 bases. Germline trimming cut 5 bases from V and 4 bases from J; bases unmatched to any gene: 7. The germline gives CDR1 PRHDT, CDR2 FYEKMQ (reference sequence). The CDR3 length is 15 residues. The CDR3 region is CASSLGQGKGNTIYF. The CDR3 nucleotides are TGTGCCAGCAGCCTCGGACAGGGCAAAGGAAACACCATATATTTT.

V usage is TRBV18 and J usage is TRBJ1-4; 9 nucleotides agree with TRBD1. This CDR3 is built from 15 residues. V lost 0 bases to trimming and J lost 8 bases; unmatched junction nucleotides: 4. CDR1 KGHSH and CDR2 LQKENI come from the germline V gene. The CDR3 reads CASSPPGTGKEKLFF. CDR3 DNA sequence: TGTGCCAGCTCACCACCGGGGACAGGGAAGGAAAAACTGTTTTTT.

The chain carries TRBV7-9 and TRBJ1-1, with D possibly matching TRBD1 (6 bases). Between the trimmed V and J ends, which lost 7 bases and 4 bases, there was a span of 13 bases. There are 13 residues in the CDR3. The germline V gene has CDR1 SEHNR and CDR2 FQNEAQ (reference sequence). CDR3 nucleotide sequence: TGTGCCAGCACTCTAGGGGGGGCCACTGAAGCTTTCTTT. As protein: CASTLGGATEAFF.

The sample holds a few counts of this clone. CDR3 loop: CASSSRDRAEAFF. The CDR3 DNA sequence: TGTGCCAGTAGTAGCCGGGACAGGGCTGAAGCTTTCTTT. The genes are TRBV19 and TRBJ1-1, with TRBD1 identical over 9 bases. The junction had 3 bases not matched to a gene; V was cut back by 4 bases and J by 6 bases. The CDR3 extends over 13 amino acids. CDR1 and CDR2 from the germline V gene are LNHDA and SQIVND (reference sequence).

The chain couples TRBV28 to TRBJ2-3; 12 nucleotides agree with TRBD2. Unmatched junction bases numbered 4, after V lost 5 bases and J lost 1 base. This CDR3 region has 16 residues. CDR1 and CDR2 from the germline V gene are MDHEN and SYDVKM. The CDR3 protein is CASSPLAGGRTDTQYF. The DNA for the CDR3 is TGTGCCAGCAGTCCCCTAGCGGGGGGGCGCACAGATACGCAGTATTTT.

The chain is built from TRBV2 and TRBJ2-2, with D tentatively TRBD1 (6 bases). This CDR3 is built from 14 residues. The germline CDR1 and CDR2 sequences are SNHLY and FYNNEI. Deletions cut 4 bases from V and 5 bases from J, with 11 bases between. The CDR3 is CASSVQGRTGELFF. CDR3 DNA sequence: TGTGCCAGCAGTGTGCAGGGGCGTACCGGGGAGCTGTTTTTT.

This chain connects TRBV5-1 to TRBJ2-7, with a tentative D call TRBD2 (5 bases). V lost 2 bases and J lost 0, with 12 bases in between. Germline-derived CDR1 and CDR2 are SGHRS and YFSETQ. The CDR3 runs 15 residues. Here the CDR3 reads CASSFSGGSSYEQYF. The CDR3 bases are TGCGCCAGCAGCTTCTCCGGTGGGAGCTCCTACGAGCAGTACTTC.

The rearrangement uses TRBV7-9 and TRBJ2-7; D possibly corresponds to TRBD1 (7 bases). This CDR3 has 15 residues. Germline CDR1 and CDR2: SEHNR and FQNEAQ (reference sequence). Trimming took off 5 bases at V and 4 bases at J, with 18 bases between the two ends. CDR3 nucleotide sequence: TGTGCCAGCAGCCCCTGGAGGGACAGTTATTACGAGCAGTACTTC. Its protein is CASSPWRDSYYEQYF.

The chain recombines TRBV6-1 with TRBJ1-5; no definite D call. Germline V gene sequence: CDR1 MNHNS, CDR2 SASEGT. The V end lost 2 bases, the J end lost 4 bases, and 12 bases lay between the germline ends. The CDR3 loop spans 15 amino acids. The CDR3 is CASSEYPMRNQPQHF. The CDR3 DNA sequence: TGTGCCAGCAGTGAATACCCAATGAGGAATCAGCCCCAGCATTTT.

The gene calls are TRBV2 and TRBJ2-7; 11 bases map to TRBD2. This CDR3 has 15 residues. Germline assignment: CDR1 SNHLY and CDR2 FYNNEI. With V trimmed by 6 bases and J by 4 bases, 8 bases remained unmatched. This chain's CDR3 is CASRVTSGGLYEQYF. CDR3 DNA: TGTGCCAGCAGGGTAACTAGCGGGGGACTATACGAGCAGTACTTC. Filled out from reference TRBV2 and TRBJ2-7, the complete variable domain reads EPEVTQTPSHQVTQMGQEVILRCVPISNHLYFYWYRQILGQKVEFLVSFYNNEISEKSEIFDDQFSVERPDGSNFTLKIRSTKLEDSAMYFCASRVTSGGLYEQYFGPGTRLTVT.

V is TRBV7-3 and J is TRBJ1-1; possible D gene TRBD1, 6 bases. The germline gives CDR1 SGHTA, CDR2 FQGTGA. This CDR3 contains 15 residues. The V end was cut by 5 bases, the J end by 0 bases, with 13 bases between. The chain's CDR3 is CASSPDSSMNTEAFF. CDR3 coding DNA: TGTGCCAGCAGCCCGGACAGTTCTATGAACACTGAAGCTTTCTTT.

The rearrangement uses TRBV10-3 and TRBJ1-2; TRBD1 might be the D (6 bases). CDR1 ENHRY and CDR2 SYGVKD come from the germline V gene. The CDR3 is made up of 14 amino acids. Trimming took off 8 bases at V and 0 bases at J, with 13 bases between the two ends. The CDR3 DNA sequence: TGTGCCATCGGGCCACAGGGTACTAACTATGGCTACACCTTC. Its protein product is CAIGPQGTNYGYTF.

CDR3: CASSTSPDRGRFNGYTF. The CDR3 DNA is TGTGCCAGTAGCACCTCCCCCGACAGGGGGAGATTCAATGGCTACACCTTC. The rearrangement uses TRBV19 and TRBJ1-2; 9 bases line up with TRBD1. The ends lost 6 bases at V and 6 bases at J; junction bases unmatched: 17. There are 17 residues in the CDR3. Germline CDR1 reads LNHDA; CDR2 reads SQIVND (reference sequence).